This TCR beta chain is from a study of T cell responses to AZD1222 COVID-19 vaccine. General study results and limits: Just six people given AZD1222 tested seropositive at baseline. Females outnumbered males among donors, who were mostly white British; clonal diversity was possibly underestimated. Nearly half of spike-specific TCRs reportedly go after variant regions that carry no mutations.

The data were produced by immunoSEQ multiplex PCR, yet TCRdb's version contains in-frame clones alone and is incomplete. The table includes under 200,000 clones, 85% to 90% detected once. A word on this clone: The antigen is unknown.

Source: peripheral blood, taken on day 0 of MenACWY control vaccination. The clonotype comes from an adult in good health.

The DNA for the CDR3 is TGTGCCAGCAGCACGGGACAGTTCTCCTCTGGAAACACCATATATTTT. It specifies CASSTGQFSSGNTIYF. J is TRBJ1-3 and V is TRBV13; 7 bases agree with TRBD1. The CDR3 runs 16 residues. Looked up from germline, CDR1 is PRHDT and CDR2 is FYEKMQ (reference sequence). V dropped 5 bases and J dropped 0; count of bases not matched to a gene: 7.